What follows is one TCR beta chain and its context. This sample is drawn from a study of shared T cell receptors in the human thymus. CDR3 length: 14 amino acids. The V segment lost 4 bases and the J segment 7 bases; nucleotides outside the gene matches: 8. Germline V CDR1 and CDR2: SGHAT, FQNNGV. The assay was immunoSEQ multiplex PCR, and TCRdb's table has in-frame clones only and misses some. The sample records about 730,000 clones, 70% to 90% being singletons. These data were also reused for a study on human thymus T cells. Per that study: Serving as donors were healthy Finnish infants, each of whom was having open corrective surgery for congenital heart defects. In corrective heart surgery, resections were taken, and these provided the thymus tissue. Thymic repertoires from unrelated individuals overlapped highly, related research reported.

This receptor was taken from a girl in the first two years of life with a congenital heart defect. Sequenced: thymocytes. The chain combines TRBV11-2 with TRBJ2-7; 9 bases align to TRBD1. DNA for the CDR3: TGTGCCAGCAGCTCACAGGGGGCTCCGGTTGAGCAGTACTTC. Translation gives CASSSQGAPVEQYF. The variable domain in full, with the rest retrieved from reference TRBV11-2 and TRBJ2-7, is EAGVAQSPRYKIIEKRQSVAFWCNPISGHATLYWYQQILGQGPKLLIQFQNNGVVDDSQLPKDRFSAERLKGVDSTLKIQPAKLEDSAVYLCASSSQGAPVEQYFGPGTRLTVT.